This section outlines one T cell receptor (beta chain) sequence together with its context. The target antigen is unknown. Unique molecular identifiers were added to individual cDNA molecules. Each CDR3 protein gets one entry after TCRdb re-called the 5' RACE reads with MiXCR. The profile covers about 64,000 distinct CDR3 sequences, with around 18% appearing a single time and about 8.2% taken by the ten largest. This entry comes from a study of early T cells in non-severe SARS-CoV-2 infection. Overall study context: Chains from this unsorted whole-blood bulk RNA could not be paired. General study points: Clonotype matching in VDJdb favored anti-spike CD8 responses and did not capture private and CD4 specificities.

V was shortened by 2 bases and J by 4 bases, with 15 bases between the two germline ends. Germline CDR1 and CDR2: GTSNPN and SVGIG (reference sequence). The CDR3 has 14 amino acids. The origin of this receptor is an adult who was a healthcare worker with PCR-confirmed SARS-CoV-2 infection or an uninfected control (not recorded which). The chain is built from TRBV30 and TRBJ2-7; the D gene is possibly TRBD1 (5 bases). Sequenced here: whole blood, sampled at baseline. This CDR3 reads CAWSQTSRGYEQYF. The CDR3 DNA reads as TGTGCCTGGAGTCAAACAAGTAGGGGATACGAGCAGTACTTC. The complete variable domain, with remaining parts taken from reference TRBV30 and TRBJ2-7, reads SQTIHQWPATLVQPVGSPLSLECTVEGTSNPNLYWYRQAAGRGLQLLFYSVGIGQISSEVPQNLSASRPQDRQFILSSKKLLLSDSGFYLCAWSQTSRGYEQYFGPGTRLTVT.